This is a list of T cell receptor beta chains from one sample in a study of OX40 agonist ivuxolimab in advanced cancers. Here immunoSEQ multiplex PCR was the method, and the copy in TCRdb shows in-frame clones only, minus some. The sample consists of about 58,000 clones, more than 75% of them appearing once. The input for sequencing was CD4+ or CD8+ T cells sorted from blood, taken in a trial of the OX40 agonist ivuxolimab. The origin of the receptors is an adult with an advanced solid tumor such as melanoma, head and neck, liver or kidney cancer. The CDR3 runs from the conserved cysteine through the conserved F or W. The D gene is left open where the match is weak. Rows may omit the clone size; those that give it use once, few, many or a size class.

v_call	cdr3_length	d_call	clone_size	j_call	cdr3_nt	cdr3_aa
TRBV7-6	16	-	-	TRBJ1-5	TGTGCCAGCAGCTTAGGACAGAGGAATAGCAATCAGCCCCAGCATTTT	CASSLGQRNSNQPQHF
TRBV19	13	-	few	TRBJ1-3	TGTGCCAGTAGAGGGGCCTCTGGAAACACCATATATTTT	CASRGASGNTIYF
TRBV4-1	16	TRBD1	-	TRBJ1-5	TGCGCCAGCAGCCAATCCCCAGGGGGCAACAATCAGCCCCAGCATTTT	CASSQSPGGNNQPQHF
TRBV2	16	TRBD1	-	TRBJ2-7	TGTGCCAGCAGTGAGTTTATGGGACAGGGGGCCTACGAGCAGTACTTC	CASSEFMGQGAYEQYF
TRBV5-1	14	TRBD1	-	TRBJ1-4	TGCGCCAGCAGAACCGGGACAGGGGGCGGAAAACTGTTTTTT	CASRTGTGGGKLFF
TRBV18	13	-	-	TRBJ2-5	TGTGCCAGCTCACCACCGGGACTAGAGACCCAGTACTTC	CASSPPGLETQYF
TRBV11-3	15	-	-	TRBJ1-1	TGTGCCAGCAGCAAGGGACCGCCGATGAACACTGAAGCTTTCTTT	CASSKGPPMNTEAFF
TRBV21-1	18	-	-	TRBJ2-4	TGTGCCAGCAGCAAAATTGGGGTCGGGGGGCCCCCCAAAAACATTCAGTACTTC	CASSKIGVGGPPKNIQYF
TRBV6-1	14	-	-	TRBJ1-5	TGTGCCAGCACCGAAGGACAATCCAATCAGCCCCAGCATTTT	CASTEGQSNQPQHF
TRBV7-2	14	-	-	TRBJ1-2	TGTGCCAGCAGCTTTGACAGCCTTGGGTATGGCTACACCTTC	CASSFDSLGYGYTF
TRBV6-5	13	-	medium-sized	TRBJ1-1	TGTGCCAGCAGTCTCCAACGGGGCACTGAAGCTTTCTTT	CASSLQRGTEAFF
TRBV21-1	13	-	once	TRBJ2-2	TGTGCCAGCAGCAAAGGCGTTAACGGGGAGCTGTTTTTT	CASSKGVNGELFF
TRBV5-5	14	TRBD1	once	TRBJ1-1	TGTGCCAGCATCCTGGACAGGGGGAACACTGAAGCTTTCTTT	CASILDRGNTEAFF
TRBV2	15	-	-	TRBJ2-5	TGTGCCAGCAGTGGTCAGGGAGGCGGTCGAGAGACCCAGTACTTC	CASSGQGGGRETQYF
TRBV5-6	15	-	-	TRBJ1-5	TGTGCCAGCAGCTTGGGGACGGATAGCAATCAGCCCCAGCATTTT	CASSLGTDSNQPQHF
TRBV5-5	11	-	many	TRBJ2-7	TGTGCCAGCAGCTCGAGTTACGAGCAGTACTTC	CASSSSYEQYF
TRBV27	15	TRBD1	-	TRBJ2-2	TGTGCCAGCAGGCGACAGGGTATACTCACCGGGGAGCTGTTTTTT	CASRRQGILTGELFF
TRBV19	16	TRBD1	-	TRBJ2-2	TGTGCCAGTAGTCTCCAATTACAGGGGTACGCCGGGGAGCTGTTTTTT	CASSLQLQGYAGELFF
TRBV5-1	13	-	few	TRBJ1-1	TGCGCCAGCAGCTTGGCTGCGGTCACTGAAGCTTTCTTT	CASSLAAVTEAFF
TRBV10-1	15	TRBD2	-	TRBJ2-3	TGCGCCAGCAGTGGAACTAGCGACCTCACAGATACGCAGTATTTT	CASSGTSDLTDTQYF
TRBV6-1	14	-	-	TRBJ1-2	TGTGCCAGCAGATCCGACACCCTTAACTATGGCTACACCTTC	CASRSDTLNYGYTF
TRBV6-5	15	TRBD1	-	TRBJ1-5	TGTGCCAGCAGACACAGGGGAGATAGCAATCAGCCCCAGCATTTT	CASRHRGDSNQPQHF
TRBV6-1	13	TRBD1	-	TRBJ2-7	TGTGCCAGCAGTCACCCAGGACAGGGAGAGCAGTACTTC	CASSHPGQGEQYF
TRBV7-9	14	-	-	TRBJ2-3	TGTGCCAGCAGCTTACCAGGGGGCACAGATACGCAGTATTTT	CASSLPGGTDTQYF
TRBV7-2	15	-	-	TRBJ2-1	TGTGCCAGCAGCTTGACGGGGGAGGTTTTCAATGAGCAGTTCTTC	CASSLTGEVFNEQFF
TRBV5-8	14	-	-	TRBJ1-2	TGTGCCAGCAGCTTGGCCGTAGGGGGCTATGGCTACACCTTC	CASSLAVGGYGYTF
TRBV9	14	-	-	TRBJ2-7	TGTGCCAGCAGCCCCCGTCTATCTGACTACGAGCAGTACTTC	CASSPRLSDYEQYF
TRBV7-9	14	-	-	TRBJ2-1	TGTGCCAGCAGCTCCCACGGCCTAAGGAATGAGCAGTTCTTC	CASSSHGLRNEQFF
TRBV9	14	-	-	TRBJ2-7	TGTGCCAGCAGCGTGGGACTGGGGTCCTACGAGCAGTACTTC	CASSVGLGSYEQYF
TRBV7-2	13	-	-	TRBJ2-7	TGTGCCAGCAGCTTACTCGGGGTCTACGAGCAGTACTTC	CASSLLGVYEQYF
TRBV2	15	-	-	TRBJ2-3	TGTGCCAGCAGAGAAAAGAATTTAAGGACAGATACGCAGTATTTT	CASREKNLRTDTQYF
TRBV11-2	14	-	-	TRBJ2-5	TGTGCCAGCAGCTTAATAGACCCCCGGGAGACCCAGTACTTC	CASSLIDPRETQYF
TRBV30	15	-	-	TRBJ2-7	TGTGCCTGGTCTTGGACAGCCGCAGACCCCTACGAGCAGTACTTC	CAWSWTAADPYEQYF
TRBV5-1	14	-	-	TRBJ2-6	TGCGCCAGCAGCACACAGGCTGGGGCCAACGTCCTGACTTTC	CASSTQAGANVLTF
TRBV6-5	15	TRBD1	-	TRBJ1-6	TGTGCCAGCAGTTACGGGACAGGGGATAATTCACCCCTCCACTTT	CASSYGTGDNSPLHF
TRBV5-6	17	TRBD1	once	TRBJ2-7	TGTGCCAGCAGACCAGGACAGGTCGGGGATACCGCCTACGAGCAGTACTTC	CASRPGQVGDTAYEQYF
TRBV5-4	14	TRBD1	-	TRBJ2-7	TGTGCCAGCAGAGTAACAGGGGGATTCAACGAGCAGTACTTC	CASRVTGGFNEQYF
TRBV5-5	15	TRBD1	-	TRBJ1-6	TGTGCCAGCAGCTTGGGGGACAGGCTAAATTCACCCCTCCACTTT	CASSLGDRLNSPLHF
TRBV30	14	TRBD1	few	TRBJ2-7	TGTGCCTGGTGTACCGGGACAGGGGTGTGCGAGCAGTACTTC	CAWCTGTGVCEQYF
TRBV28	13	-	-	TRBJ2-4	TGTGCCAGCAGTGGACATAGGGGGAACATTCAGTACTTC	CASSGHRGNIQYF
TRBV30	15	-	-	TRBJ1-2	TGTGCCTGGAGCGCCCCGGGGGCCGGGAGCTATGGCTACACCTTC	CAWSAPGAGSYGYTF
TRBV4-1	15	TRBD1	-	TRBJ1-1	TGCGCCAGCAGCCAAGGGGACAGGAGCCGGACTGAAGCTTTCTTT	CASSQGDRSRTEAFF
TRBV13	12	-	-	TRBJ1-2	TGTGCCAGCAGTTATGCCAGGGGAGGCTACACCTTC	CASSYARGGYTF